Listed here is a single T cell receptor (beta chain). These data belong to a study of blood T cell repertoires in COVID-19. Study-wide context: The United States, Italy and Spain provided the acute and convalescent COVID-19 samples. Sample material is recorded as cDNA or gDNA derived from T cells, B-cell-depleted T cells, or PBMCs.

Authors' processing steps: Amplification from reference gene primers served as the basis for estimated nucleated cell counts. Generated by immunoSEQ multiplex PCR, the TCRdb table keeps only in-frame clones and is missing some. D and trimming were read from the DNA, whereas the V and J calls and clone size are those reported in that table. Counted here are approximately 200,000 clones, around nine tenths occurring once; the ten biggest clones make up approximately 6.2%. V was shortened by 3 bases and J by 10 bases, with 11 bases between the two germline ends. CDR3 length: 12 amino acids. Germline V lookup: CDR1 KGHDR, CDR2 SFDVKD.

The chain uses TRBV24-1 and TRBJ1-2; D ambiguous. This TCR was recovered from a man in his 60s who had recovered from COVID-19. Sample: peripheral blood. CDR3 DNA sequence: TGTGCCACCAGTGATATTAGCGGATCCTACACCTTC. It encodes CATSDISGSYTF.